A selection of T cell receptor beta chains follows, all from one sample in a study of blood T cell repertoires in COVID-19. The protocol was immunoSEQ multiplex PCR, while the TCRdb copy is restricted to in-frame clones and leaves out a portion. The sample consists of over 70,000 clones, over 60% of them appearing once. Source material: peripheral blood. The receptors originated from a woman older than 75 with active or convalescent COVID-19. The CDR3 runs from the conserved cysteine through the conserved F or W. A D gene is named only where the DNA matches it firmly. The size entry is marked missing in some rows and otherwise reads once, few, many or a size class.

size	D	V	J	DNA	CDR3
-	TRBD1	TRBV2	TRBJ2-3	TGTGCCAGCAGTCGGACAGGGGGCGAAGATACGCAGTATTTT	CASSRTGGEDTQYF
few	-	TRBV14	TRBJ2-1	TGTGCCAGCAGCAACCGGGACAACGTTCACAATGAGCAGTTCTTC	CASSNRDNVHNEQFF
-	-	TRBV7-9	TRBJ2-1	TGTGCCAGCAGCCCCCTGAGGGTTCCTATGTACAATGAGCAGTTCTTC	CASSPLRVPMYNEQFF
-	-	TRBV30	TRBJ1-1	TGTGCCTGGAGTGTAGAGGGCCGTGGTAGGGCTTTCTTT	CAWSVEGRGRAFF
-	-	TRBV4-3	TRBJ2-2	TGCGCCAGCAGCCAAGAACCTCCCAGGATTTCGAACACCGGGGAGCTGTTTTTT	CASSQEPPRISNTGELFF
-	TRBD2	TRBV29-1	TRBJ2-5	TGCAGCGTTGTAGAACGGGGGGGTATAGAGACCCAGTACTTC	CSVVERGGIETQYF
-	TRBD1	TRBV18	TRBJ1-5	TGTGCCAGTTCATGGACAGGAGAGGATCAGCCCCAGCATTTT	CASSWTGEDQPQHF
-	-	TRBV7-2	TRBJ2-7	TGTGCCAGCAGCTTAGTGGGGACACAGGATTACGAGCAGTACTTC	CASSLVGTQDYEQYF
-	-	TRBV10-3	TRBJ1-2	TGTGCCATCAAACCTCAGGACGGGGGAGGCAACTATGGCTACACCTTC	CAIKPQDGGGNYGYTF
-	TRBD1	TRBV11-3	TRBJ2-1	TGTGCCAGCAGCAAAGGCCGGGGGACAGGGTTCAATGAGCAGTTCTTC	CASSKGRGTGFNEQFF
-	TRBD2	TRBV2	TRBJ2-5	TGTGCCAGCAGTCCCTATACTAGCGGGCAAGAGACCCAGTACTTC	CASSPYTSGQETQYF
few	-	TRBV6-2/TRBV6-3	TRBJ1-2	TGTGCCAGCAGTCCCGGACAGTTTACCTATGGCTACACCTTC	CASSPGQFTYGYTF
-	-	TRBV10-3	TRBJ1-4	TGTGCCATCAGTGAGTCGACAACAAGGGGGGAAAAACTGTTTTTT	CAISESTTRGEKLFF
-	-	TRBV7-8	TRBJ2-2	TGTGCCAGCAGCTTAGTCGGCTCCTGGGGAGTTTCGAACACCGGGGAGCTGTTTTTT	CASSLVGSWGVSNTGELFF
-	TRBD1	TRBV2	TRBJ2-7	TGTGCCAGCAGTGTTATTCGGACAGGGGGGTCCTACGAGCAGTACTTC	CASSVIRTGGSYEQYF
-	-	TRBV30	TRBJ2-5	TGTGCCTGGAGTGTCGGAGAGACCCAGTACTTC	CAWSVGETQYF
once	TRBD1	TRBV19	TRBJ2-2	TGTGCCAGTAGTACAACAGGGGCGAAGAACACCGGGGAGCTGTTTTTT	CASSTTGAKNTGELFF
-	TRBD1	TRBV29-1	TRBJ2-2	TGCAGCGTTGGGCCAGGGGGCAACACCGGGGAGCTGTTTTTT	CSVGPGGNTGELFF
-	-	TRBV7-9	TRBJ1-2	TGTGCCAGCAGCTTGACACCCTATGGCTACACCTTC	CASSLTPYGYTF
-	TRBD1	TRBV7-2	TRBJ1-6	TGTGCCAGCAGCTTAGCCGCGACAGGGTACTATAATTCACCCCTCCACTTT	CASSLAATGYYNSPLHF
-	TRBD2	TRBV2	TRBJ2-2	TGTGCCAGCAGGGCCGGGACTAGCTCATACAGCGGGGAGCTGTTTTTT	CASRAGTSSYSGELFF
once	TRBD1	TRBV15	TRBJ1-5	TGTGCCACCAGCAGAGGGAGGGGGCCAAATCAGCCCCAGCATTTT	CATSRGRGPNQPQHF
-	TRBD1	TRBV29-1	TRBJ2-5	TGCAGCGCGGACAGGAGATTCTCTGGGGAGACCCAGTACTTC	CSADRRFSGETQYF
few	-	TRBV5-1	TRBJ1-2	TGCGCCAGCAGCTTGACAGAAGAAGGTGGCTACACCTTC	CASSLTEEGGYTF
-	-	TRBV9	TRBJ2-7	TGTGCCAGCAGCGTGAGATCCGGACAGGAGGGGTACGAGCAGTACTTC	CASSVRSGQEGYEQYF
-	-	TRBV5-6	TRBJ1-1	TGTGCCAGCAGCCATCCGACACTGAGGGACACTGAAGCTTTCTTT	CASSHPTLRDTEAFF
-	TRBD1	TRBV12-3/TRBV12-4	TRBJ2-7	TGTGCCAGCAGTGGGGACAGTCCCCACGAGCAGTACTTC	CASSGDSPHEQYF
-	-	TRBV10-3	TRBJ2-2	TGTGCCATCAGCCCTGCCGGGGAGCTGTTTTTT	CAISPAGELFF
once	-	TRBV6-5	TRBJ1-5	TGTGCCAGCAGTCCCCGACGGGGAAGCAATCAGCCCCAGCATTTT	CASSPRRGSNQPQHF
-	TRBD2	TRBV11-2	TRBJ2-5	TGTGCCAGCAGCTCCGGAATTATAGCGGGGGGGAGCCAAGAGACCCAGTACTTC	CASSSGIIAGGSQETQYF